The rows below give T cell receptor beta chains drawn from one sample of a study of blood T cell repertoires in COVID-19. Sequencing used immunoSEQ multiplex PCR; TCRdb keeps in-frame clones, though not all of them. Among 100,000 to 150,000 clones listed, around 89% were seen once. Sequenced: peripheral blood. These TCRs come from a man aged 70-80 years with active COVID-19. CDR3s include the opening cysteine and the closing phenylalanine or tryptophan. D genes are given only for firm matches. The size of a clone is reported for some rows only, either as once, few or many, or as a class for expanded clones.

.	.	TRBV5-1	TRBJ2-5	TGCGCCAGCAGCTTACAAGGGGACCAAGAGACCCAGTACTTC	CASSLQGDQETQYF
TRBD1	.	TRBV5-1	TRBJ1-4	TGCGCCAGCAGGGAATCGGGACAGAGTAATGAAAAACTGTTTTTT	CASRESGQSNEKLFF
.	.	TRBV10-2	TRBJ2-7	TGCGCCAGCAGAGGGGACTTTCCGTACGAGCAGTACTTC	CASRGDFPYEQYF
.	few	TRBV27	TRBJ2-7	TGTGCCAGCAGTTTTCGTGGACAAGTCTACGAGCAGTACTTC	CASSFRGQVYEQYF
TRBD2	once	TRBV9	TRBJ2-3	TGTGCCAGCAGCGTAGCCCTAGCGGGAGAAACAGATACGCAGTATTTT	CASSVALAGETDTQYF
TRBD2	.	TRBV27	TRBJ2-7	TGTGCCAGTGGACTAGCGGGAGGCGAGCAGTACTTC	CASGLAGGEQYF
.	.	TRBV28	TRBJ2-7	TGTGCCAGCAAAACCTCAGGGGTCCCGTACGAGCAGTACTTC	CASKTSGVPYEQYF
TRBD2	.	TRBV29-1	TRBJ2-7	TGCAGCGTTGTGAGTAGCGGGAACTCCTACGAGCAGTACTTC	CSVVSSGNSYEQYF
.	once	TRBV5-1	TRBJ2-6	TGCGCCAGCAGCTTGGTAGCCTCTGGGGCCAACGTCCTGACTTTC	CASSLVASGANVLTF
.	.	TRBV6-6	TRBJ2-7	TGTGCAAGCCTAGGGGCGGCTGTTCCCTACGAGCAGTACTTC	CASLGAAVPYEQYF
.	.	TRBV11-2	TRBJ1-5	TGTGCCAGCAGCTTAGGGGCAAGCAATCAGCCCCAGCATTTT	CASSLGASNQPQHF
TRBD2	.	TRBV11-3	TRBJ2-1	TGTGCCAGCAACCTCACCCCGGACTCACTAGCGGGAGGTAACAATGAGCAGTTCTTC	CASNLTPDSLAGGNNEQFF
TRBD2	.	TRBV5-1	TRBJ2-2	TGCGCCAGCAGCTTGCAACGGGGGGGAACCGGGGAGCTGTTTTTT	CASSLQRGGTGELFF
.	.	TRBV7-9	TRBJ1-1	TGTGCCAGCAGCTTAGGGGTAGCGACAGAAGCTTTCTTT	CASSLGVATEAFF
.	.	TRBV18	TRBJ2-1	TGTGCCAGCTCACCATCAGACAATGAGCAGTTCTTC	CASSPSDNEQFF
TRBD2	.	TRBV10-3	TRBJ2-3	TGTGCCATCAGTGAGCCCTTTAAAGGCGGGAGGGCCCGAGATACGCAGTATTTT	CAISEPFKGGRARDTQYF
.	.	TRBV3-1/TRBV3-2	TRBJ1-2	TGTGCCAGCAGAAACAACAGGGACTATGGCTACACCTTC	CASRNNRDYGYTF
.	few	TRBV2	TRBJ2-7	TGTGCCAGCAGTGTCCTGGGGGCTCGAGGCGAGCAGTACTTC	CASSVLGARGEQYF
.	.	TRBV15	TRBJ1-1	TGTGCCACCAGCAGGGAAATTACAGGGAACACTGAAGCTTTCTTT	CATSREITGNTEAFF
.	.	TRBV5-4	TRBJ1-1	TGTGCCAGCAGCTCCGGACAGAGCCAGGCGCCTTTCTTT	CASSSGQSQAPFF
.	.	TRBV28	TRBJ1-5	TGTGCCAGCAGCTTAGCAGGGGTAGTTCAGCCCCAGCATTTT	CASSLAGVVQPQHF
.	.	TRBV10-3	TRBJ1-5	TGTGCCATCAGTGGCGACAGGAATCAGCCCCAGCATTTT	CAISGDRNQPQHF
.	.	TRBV10-3	TRBJ1-1	TGTGCCTCCCTGGAGGACACTGAAGCTTTCTTT	CASLEDTEAFF
.	.	TRBV28	TRBJ1-1	TGTGCCAGCAGGGCTAATGAAGGGCGGGGGACTGAAGCTTTCTTT	CASRANEGRGTEAFF
.	.	TRBV11-2	TRBJ2-1	TGTGCCAGCAGCTTAACAGGGAGCGGCTACAATGAGCAGTTCTTC	CASSLTGSGYNEQFF
TRBD1	.	TRBV7-2	TRBJ1-2	TGTGCCAGCAACTGGGACAGAGTGACCAACTATGGCTACACCTTC	CASNWDRVTNYGYTF
.	.	TRBV10-1	TRBJ1-1	TGCGCCTCCAGAGGGGGGGCACGCACTGAAGCTTTCTTT	CASRGGARTEAFF
TRBD2	.	TRBV4-1	TRBJ2-1	TGCGCCAGCAGCCACAAGCGGGAGGGCCACAATGAGCAGTTCTTC	CASSHKREGHNEQFF
TRBD2	once	TRBV28	TRBJ2-7	TGTGCCAGCAGTTTAGCGCGGGAGCCGGGCGAGCAGTACTTC	CASSLAREPGEQYF
TRBD2	.	TRBV7-2	TRBJ2-3	TGTGCCAGCAGCTTAGGGGGCGGGAGGACAGATACGCAGTATTTT	CASSLGGGRTDTQYF
TRBD1	once	TRBV7-2	TRBJ2-1	TGTGCCAGCAGTTCGGGACAGATCTCCTACAATGAGCAGTTCTTC	CASSSGQISYNEQFF
TRBD2	.	TRBV13	TRBJ2-1	TGTGCCAGCAGCTTAAGGCCTAGCGGGGTCTACAATGAGCAGTTCTTC	CASSLRPSGVYNEQFF
TRBD2	.	TRBV9	TRBJ2-3	TGTGCCAGCAGTTCCTCCGGCGGGAGGGCCCGCACAGATACGCAGTATTTT	CASSSSGGRARTDTQYF
TRBD1	few	TRBV19	TRBJ1-5	TGTGCCAGTAGGGGACGACAGGGGGCGAATCAGCCCCAGCATTTT	CASRGRQGANQPQHF
.	.	TRBV30	TRBJ1-5	TGTGCGTGTGGGGGCGTCCTTAGCAATCAGCCCCAGCATTTT	CACGGVLSNQPQHF
.	few	TRBV6-1	TRBJ2-7	TGTGCCAGCAGTGAGCGGGTCCATATCCGGGGTTCCTACGAGCAGTACTTC	CASSERVHIRGSYEQYF
TRBD1	.	TRBV28	TRBJ1-2	TGTGCCAGCAGCCGAGCCGGGACAGGGCTTTATGGCTACACCTTC	CASSRAGTGLYGYTF
TRBD2	.	TRBV14	TRBJ2-1	TGTGCCAGCAGCCAAGGCCAGCGGGAGATCCCCTACAATGAGCAGTTCTTC	CASSQGQREIPYNEQFF
.	.	TRBV11-2	TRBJ1-4	TGTGCCAGCAGCCTGAATGAAAAACTGTTTTTT	CASSLNEKLFF
.	.	TRBV28	TRBJ2-7	TGTGCCAGCAGCTTGAGTAACTCCTACGAGCAGTACTTC	CASSLSNSYEQYF
TRBD2	once	TRBV6-1	TRBJ2-1	TGTGCCAGCAGTGAAGGGACTAGCGGTGACAATGAGCAGTTCTTC	CASSEGTSGDNEQFF
.	.	TRBV6-6	TRBJ2-1	TGTGCCAGCAGTTACGGGAGGGGGGGCTCCTACAATGAGCAGTTCTTC	CASSYGRGGSYNEQFF
TRBD1	.	TRBV28	TRBJ1-2	TGTGCCAGCAGTCCTAACACAGGGGGCCCCTATGGCTACACCTTC	CASSPNTGGPYGYTF
TRBD1	.	TRBV4-2	TRBJ2-7	TGTGCCAGCAGCCAAGCCGTGGGACAGAGCTCCTACGAGCAGTACTTC	CASSQAVGQSSYEQYF
.	.	TRBV12-5	TRBJ2-5	TGTGCTAGTGGTCGTACAGGGAAAAGGGGAGAGACCCAGTACTTC	CASGRTGKRGETQYF
.	.	TRBV7-6	TRBJ2-3	TGTGCCAGCAGCCGAGACTACAGGGCAGATACGCAGTATTTT	CASSRDYRADTQYF
TRBD1	once	TRBV7-9	TRBJ1-1	TGTGCCAGCAGCTTAGGAAGGGACAGAGTACGCATGAACACTGAAGCTTTCTTT	CASSLGRDRVRMNTEAFF
TRBD2	.	TRBV18	TRBJ2-7	TGTGCCAGCTCACCCCCTGGCGGGAGGGCCGTTTACGAGCAGTACTTC	CASSPPGGRAVYEQYF
.	.	TRBV7-2	TRBJ2-1	TGTGCCAGCAGCTTAGCGCGTCCCCCGAATGAGCAGTTCTTC	CASSLARPPNEQFF
.	.	TRBV7-2	TRBJ2-3	TGTGCCAGCAGCTTAGGCGGACTTTCCACAGATACGCAGTATTTT	CASSLGGLSTDTQYF
.	.	TRBV28	TRBJ2-3	TGTGCCAGCAGTTTGCCACGGCAGGGACTCACAGATACGCAGTATTTT	CASSLPRQGLTDTQYF
TRBD1	.	TRBV7-9	TRBJ2-5	TGTGCCAGCAGCACAGGACAGGTTGGGACCCAGTACTTC	CASSTGQVGTQYF
.	.	TRBV7-9	TRBJ1-2	TGTGCCAGCAACCGGGCGGGGGTGCGAGGCTACACCTTC	CASNRAGVRGYTF
TRBD1	.	TRBV20-1	TRBJ1-2	TGCAGTGCTAGTAGGGACAGGGGACGCGATGGCTACACCTTC	CSASRDRGRDGYTF
.	.	TRBV24-1	TRBJ2-1	TGTGCCACCAGTGACGGGAGTACATACAATGAGCAGTTCTTC	CATSDGSTYNEQFF
.	.	TRBV28	TRBJ2-2	TGTGCCAGCAGTCCGCCCGTCTACGGGGAGCTGTTTTTT	CASSPPVYGELFF